The 6 T cell receptor beta chains below were found in one sample sequenced in a study of vaccination and CD4 T cells after COVID-19. Antigens of these TCRs are unknown. Cultured CD4+ T cells had their DNA profiled by the Oncomine TCR Beta short-read assay. TCRdb ran MiXCR on the PCR reads and lists one entry per CDR3 protein. There are about 8,000 distinct CDR3 sequences in the sample; 40% to 55% occur only once, and approximately 18% lies in the top ten. Indicated treatment: roughly ten-day PBMC culture with coronavirus spike peptide pools or control peptides (ViraFEST assay). Specimen: CD4+ T cells from blood, cultured in vitro. The receptors shown here come from a human donor who had recovered from COVID-19.

The CDR3 reads CASSLTDGIETQYF. The CDR3, as DNA: TGTGCCAGCAGCTTAACGGACGGGATTGAGACCCAGTACTTC. The V gene is TRBV7-9, the J gene TRBJ2-5; tentative D call: TRBD2 (5 bases). V was clipped by 2 bases and J by 5 bases, with 12 bases between them. Germline lookup yields CDR1 SEHNR and CDR2 FQNEAQ (reference sequence). This CDR3 spans 14 amino acids.

Only a few counts were recorded for this clonotype. The chain has TRBV20-1 and TRBJ1-2, with D perhaps TRBD1 (6 bases). Germline V gene data show CDR1 as DFQATT and CDR2 as SNEGSKA (reference sequence). V was cut by 5 bases and J by 8 bases, with 24 bases left in between. The CDR3 length is 15 residues. CDR3 residues: CSAVPVGTRERGYTF. The CDR3 DNA follows: TGCAGTGCTGTACCGGTAGGGACAAGGGAGCGCGGCTACACCTTC.

This clonotype was counted only a few times. CDR3 loop: CASSQRRRTDQPQHF. Written as DNA, the CDR3 is TGTGCCAGCAGCCAAAGAAGAAGAACGGATCAGCCCCAGCATTTT. The chain has TRBV11-2 and TRBJ1-5; D not resolved. Germline loops: CDR1 SGHAT, CDR2 FQNNGV. The V end was cut by 5 bases, the J end by 5 bases, with 16 bases between. The CDR3 consists of 15 residues.

The rearrangement uses TRBV7-8 and TRBJ2-3; 15 bases match TRBD2. The CDR3 totals 17 residues. Germline V lookup: CDR1 SGHVS, CDR2 FQNEAQ. V lost 5 bases to trimming and J lost 0 bases; unmatched junction nucleotides: 3. This chain's CDR3 is CASSTGLAGGSTDTQYF. CDR3 in DNA: TGTGCCAGCAGCACCGGACTAGCGGGAGGGAGCACAGATACGCAGTATTTT.

V gene TRBV6-1 combines with J gene TRBJ1-1, with 8 bases fitting TRBD1. The trim removed 6 bases at V and 5 bases at J, leaving 5 bases unmatched. Germline V gene sequence: CDR1 MNHNS, CDR2 SASEGT. The CDR3 has 13 amino acids. CDR3 nucleotides: TGTGCCAGCAGCGGACAGGGCCCAACTGAAGCTTTCTTT. It is translated as CASSGQGPTEAFF.

The gene calls are TRBV20-1 and TRBJ2-4; D is tentatively TRBD1 or TRBD2 (6 bases each). The V gene lost 2 bases and the J gene lost 6 bases, with 14 bases spanning the gap. The CDR3 sequence is 14 residues long. Germline CDR1 DFQATT, CDR2 SNEGSKA (reference sequence). CDR3 sequence reads: CSARKGGRANIQYF. Written as DNA, the CDR3 is TGCAGTGCTAGAAAGGGGGGACGGGCAAACATTCAGTACTTC.